This entry lists 20 T cell receptor beta chains sequenced from one sample in a study of spatial heterogeneity in lung cancer. Study-level results: Mutation tallies in tumors tracked expanded intratumoral alpha and beta TCR counts.

Each CDR3 protein is one row after TCRdb ran MiXCR on the 5' RACE reads. Here the sample spans 6,000 to 8,000 distinct CDR3 sequences, about 6.7% being singletons. These receptors lack a known antigen. Time point here: sample taken at primary tumor resection. The specimen was lung tumor tissue, collected at surgery. The origin of the receptors is a male donor with early-stage non-small cell lung cancer.

By frequency in the sample, this clonotype is medium-sized. This rearrangement joins TRBV24-1 to TRBJ1-1; possible D gene TRBD1, 5 bases. The CDR3 consists of 13 residues. V was cut by 9 bases and J by 4 bases, with 14 bases left in between. Germline loops: CDR1 KGHDR, CDR2 SFDVKD. The CDR3 DNA reads as TGTGCCACCGCCCAGGGTTTCGGCACTGAAGCTTTCTTT. Translating gives CATAQGFGTEAFF.

There are many counts of this clonotype. The gene calls are TRBV20-1 and TRBJ1-1; D is uncertain. This CDR3 comprises 13 residues. Germline CDR1 DFQATT, CDR2 SNEGSKA (reference sequence). V was cut by 6 bases and J by 2 bases, with 13 bases left in between. The CDR3 loop reads CSAPHQANTEAFF. The CDR3 DNA reads TGCAGTGCCCCCCATCAGGCCAACACTGAAGCTTTCTTT.

The chain combines TRBV5-1 with TRBJ2-2; 7 nucleotides match TRBD1. The V gene's germline CDR1 is SGHRS and CDR2 YFSETQ. V lost 4 bases to trimming and J lost 0 bases; unmatched junction nucleotides: 3. The CDR3 is 15 amino acids. Here the CDR3 DNA reads TGCGCCAGCAGCACGGGACAGCCGAACACCGGGGAGCTGTTTTTT. It yields the protein CASSTGQPNTGELFF.

By share of the sample, this clonotype is medium-sized. The chain links TRBV19 to TRBJ2-4; 7 nucleotides line up with TRBD1. The CDR3 covers 14 residues. The V and J ends lost 6 bases and 10 bases, in that order; junction bases with no gene match: 12. In germline, CDR1 is LNHDA, CDR2 SQIVND (reference sequence). CDR3: CASSPGGEWGIQYF. CDR3 sequence (DNA): TGTGCCAGTAGCCCAGGGGGAGAGTGGGGTATTCAGTACTTC.

In this sample, this clonotype turned up many times. The chain joins TRBV7-6 to TRBJ2-7, with TRBD1 matching over 8 bases. Germline V gene lookup returns CDR1 SGHVS and CDR2 FNYEAQ. CDR3 length: 14 residues. V shed 1 base and J 3 bases; nucleotides not matched to a gene: 2. Here the CDR3 reads CASSLETGGYEQYF. Written as DNA, the CDR3 is TGTGCCAGCAGCTTAGAAACAGGGGGCTACGAGCAGTACTTC.

This clonotype counts as medium-sized. The chain joins TRBV28 to TRBJ1-6; 9 bases match TRBD1. The CDR3 is 15 amino acids. V lost 3 bases to trimming and J lost 6 bases; unmatched junction nucleotides: 3. CDR1 is MDHEN, CDR2 SYDVKM, per germline. The CDR3 DNA reads TGTGCCAGCAGTTTTGGGGACAGGGCTAATTCACCCCTCCACTTT. Amino acids: CASSFGDRANSPLHF.

This clonotype is medium-sized. V usage is TRBV12-3 or TRBV12-4 and J usage is TRBJ2-5; D unclear. This CDR3 region has 13 residues. Trimming shortened V by 5 bases and J by 5 bases, and 12 bases separated the two germline ends. The CDR3: CASSVVEGETQYF. The DNA of the CDR3 is TGTGCCAGCAGTGTCGTGGAAGGGGAGACCCAGTACTTC.

By sample fraction, this clonotype is medium-sized. The rearrangement joins TRBV5-4 to TRBJ1-3; a weak D match, TRBD1 (6 bases). CDR1 and CDR2 from the germline V gene are SGHNT and YYREEE (reference sequence). The CDR3 sequence is 14 residues long. The V and J ends lost 3 bases and 6 bases respectively, with 13 bases between them. DNA of the CDR3: TGTGCCAGCAGCTCCCGGGGGGGCGAAAACACCATATATTTT. Its translation is CASSSRGGENTIYF.

By share of the sample, this clonotype is medium-sized (0.01 to 0.1%). The J gene is TRBJ2-2, the V gene TRBV12-3 or TRBV12-4; weak D call: TRBD2 (6 bases). The CDR3 spans 16 residues. V was shortened by 2 bases and J by 6 bases, with 16 bases between the two germline ends. Here the CDR3 reads CASSLMASASAGELFF. The CDR3 DNA sequence: TGTGCCAGCAGTTTAATGGCTAGCGCGTCGGCCGGGGAGCTGTTTTTT.

At least ten counts were recorded for this clonotype. The J gene is TRBJ2-4, the V gene TRBV2; D is possibly TRBD2 (6 bases). V was cut by 3 bases and J by 0 bases, with 9 bases left in between. This CDR3 has 15 residues. Germline V lookup: CDR1 SNHLY, CDR2 FYNNEI. DNA for the CDR3: TGTGCCAGCAGTGATGGAGGGGCAGCCAAAAACATTCAGTACTTC. It yields the protein CASSDGGAAKNIQYF.

Ten or more counts support this clonotype. The chain links TRBV3-2 to TRBJ2-6; TRBD1 is the table's D call and was not checked against the DNA. TRBV3-2 constitutes a pseudogene. The CDR3 sequence is 17 residues long. The CDR3 sequence: CASSQGLQGAGANVLTF. The CDR3 coding sequence is TGTGCCAGCAGCCAAGGTCTCCAAGGGGCCGGGGCCAACGTCCTGACTTTC.

Sample share makes this clonotype medium-sized. The gene calls are TRBV5-1 and TRBJ2-3; D call uncertain. Germline V gives CDR1 SGHRS, CDR2 YFSETQ. The CDR3 consists of 12 residues. Trimming stripped 4 bases from V and 0 bases from J, with 3 bases between. CDR3 DNA: TGCGCCAGCAGCCCGAGCACAGATACGCAGTATTTT. This sequence encodes CASSPSTDTQYF.

This clonotype ranks as medium-sized. The chain combines TRBV7-2 with TRBJ1-6; TRBD1 matches at 8 bases. Germline values: CDR1 SGHTA, CDR2 FQGNSA. Trimming removed 5 bases from V and 10 bases from J; junction bases left unmatched: 10. CDR3 length: 15 amino acids. CDR3 nucleotides: TGTGCCAGCAGCACCCAGGGGGCTATAAGGTCACCCCTCCACTTT. This sequence encodes CASSTQGAIRSPLHF.

In its sample, this clonotype is medium-sized. The chain links TRBV18 to TRBJ1-5, with 11 bases that match TRBD1. The J segment lost 6 bases and the V segment lost 5 bases, leaving 6 bases of the junction unmatched. Germline CDR1 and CDR2: KGHSH and LQKENI. The CDR3 sequence is 15 residues long. The CDR3: CASSSGQGAGQPQHF. In DNA, the CDR3 is TGTGCCAGCTCATCTGGACAGGGGGCGGGTCAGCCCCAGCATTTT.

This clonotype ranks as medium-sized (0.01 to 0.1%). The rearrangement links TRBV5-5 to TRBJ1-6; 11 positions agree with TRBD1. The CDR3 consists of 15 residues. Per germline, CDR1 SGHKS and CDR2 YYEKEE (reference sequence). The V and J ends lost 4 bases and 7 bases, in that order; junction bases with no gene match: 4. The CDR3, as DNA: TGTGCCAGCAGCCGAGGACAGGGGGCAAATTCACCCCTCCACTTT. Translated, it gives CASSRGQGANSPLHF.

Many counts were recorded for this clonotype. The gene calls are TRBV11-2 and TRBJ2-7; D gene ambiguous. V was pared by 5 bases and J by 7 bases, with 12 bases between. The length of the CDR3 is 12 residues. CDR1 is SGHAT, CDR2 FQNNGV, per germline. The CDR3 DNA reads TGTGCCAGCAGCGCCCCGTTCCCGGAGCAGTACTTC. It yields the protein CASSAPFPEQYF.

This chain links TRBV6-2 or TRBV6-3 with TRBJ2-1; the match to TRBD2 covers 10 bases. The junction had 5 bases not matched to a gene; V was cut back by 6 bases and J by 6 bases. The length of the CDR3 is 14 residues. CDR1 and CDR2 (germline): MNHEY, SVGEGT. The CDR3: CASRPSGGGNEQFF. CDR3 sequence (DNA): TGTGCCAGCAGACCTAGCGGGGGAGGCAATGAGCAGTTCTTC.

By share, this clonotype counts as medium-sized. The J gene is TRBJ2-1, the V gene TRBV6-5, with D maybe TRBD2 (7 bases). The CDR3 sequence is 17 residues long. With 4 bases removed from V and 4 bases from J, the gap between germline ends came to 20 bases. The germline V gene has CDR1 MNHEY and CDR2 SVGAGI. Here the CDR3 reads CASSFAGAGTAYNEQFF. The CDR3 DNA is TGTGCCAGCAGTTTTGCGGGGGCAGGTACGGCATACAATGAGCAGTTCTTC.

This chain joins TRBV4-3 and TRBJ2-3, with 11 bases identical to TRBD2. This CDR3 has 16 amino acids. The V gene end was trimmed by 2 bases and the J gene end by 4 bases; junction bases not matched to a gene: 5. Germline assignment: CDR1 LGHNA and CDR2 YSLEER. CDR3 in amino acids: CASSQNSGGAADTQYF. The CDR3 DNA follows: TGCGCCAGCAGCCAAAATAGCGGGGGGGCCGCAGATACGCAGTATTTT.

This clonotype is deemed medium-sized. The rearrangement joins TRBV19 to TRBJ2-5, with 10 bases identical to TRBD2. The J segment lost 5 bases and the V segment lost 4 bases, leaving 13 bases of the junction unmatched. The V gene's germline CDR1 is LNHDA and CDR2 SQIVND (reference sequence). CDR3 length equals 17 residues. This CDR3 reads CASSTPGLAGDSETQYF. The CDR3 coding sequence is TGTGCCAGTAGTACCCCCGGGCTAGCGGGAGACTCGGAGACCCAGTACTTC.